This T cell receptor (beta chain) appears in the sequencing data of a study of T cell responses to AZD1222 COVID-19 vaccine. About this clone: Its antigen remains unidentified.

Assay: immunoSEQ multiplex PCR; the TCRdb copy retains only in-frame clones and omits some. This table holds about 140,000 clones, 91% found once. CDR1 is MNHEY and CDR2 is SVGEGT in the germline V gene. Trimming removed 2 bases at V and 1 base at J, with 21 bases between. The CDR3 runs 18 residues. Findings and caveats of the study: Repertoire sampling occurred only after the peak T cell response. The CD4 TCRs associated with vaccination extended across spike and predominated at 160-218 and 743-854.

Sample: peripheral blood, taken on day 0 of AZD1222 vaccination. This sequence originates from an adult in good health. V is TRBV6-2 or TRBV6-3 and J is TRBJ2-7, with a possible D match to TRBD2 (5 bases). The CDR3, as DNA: TGTGCCAGCAGTTACAGGGCGGCCGAGGGTAGGATATCCTACGAGCAGTACTTC. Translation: CASSYRAAEGRISYEQYF.